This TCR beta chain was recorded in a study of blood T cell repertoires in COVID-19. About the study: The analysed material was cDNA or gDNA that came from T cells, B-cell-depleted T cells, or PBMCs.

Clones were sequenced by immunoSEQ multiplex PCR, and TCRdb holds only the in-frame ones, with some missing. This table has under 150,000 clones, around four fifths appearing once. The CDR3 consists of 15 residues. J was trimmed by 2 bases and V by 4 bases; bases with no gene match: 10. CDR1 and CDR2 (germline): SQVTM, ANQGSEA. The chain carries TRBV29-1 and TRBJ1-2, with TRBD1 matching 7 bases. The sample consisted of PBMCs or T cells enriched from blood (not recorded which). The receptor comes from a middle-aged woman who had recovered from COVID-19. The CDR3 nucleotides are TGCAGCGTTGTCCGGCAGGCGACAGGGAACTATGGCTACACCTTC. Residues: CSVVRQATGNYGYTF.